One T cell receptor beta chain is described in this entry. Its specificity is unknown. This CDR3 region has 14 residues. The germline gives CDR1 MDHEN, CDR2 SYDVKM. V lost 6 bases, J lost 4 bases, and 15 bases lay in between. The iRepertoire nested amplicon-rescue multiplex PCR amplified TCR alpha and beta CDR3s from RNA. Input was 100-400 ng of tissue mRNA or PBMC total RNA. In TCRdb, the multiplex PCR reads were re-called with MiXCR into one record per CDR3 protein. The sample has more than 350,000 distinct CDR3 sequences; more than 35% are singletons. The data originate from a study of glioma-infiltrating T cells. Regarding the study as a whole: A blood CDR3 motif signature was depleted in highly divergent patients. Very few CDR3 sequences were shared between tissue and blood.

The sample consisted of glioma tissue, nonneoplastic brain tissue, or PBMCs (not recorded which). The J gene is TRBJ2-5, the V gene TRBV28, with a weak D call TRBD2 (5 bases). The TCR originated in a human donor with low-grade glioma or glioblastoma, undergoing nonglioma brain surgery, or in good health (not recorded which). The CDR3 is CASRTPGSRETQYF. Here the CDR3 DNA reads TGTGCCAGCAGAACTCCGGGGTCCAGAGAGACCCAGTACTTC.